These 8 T cell receptor beta chains were sequenced from one sample in a study of tumor-infiltrating lymphocytes in primary liver carcinoma. Unsorted whole blood yielded the blood RNA, and germline DNA was also extracted. A primer matching the constant region was used to make TCR beta cDNA from about 500 ng of total RNA. Nested multiplex PCR, run for three rounds with slightly modified ARM-PCR, yielded TCR beta libraries. Forward primers for TRBV1-TRBV30 and a C-beta reverse primer served the first two PCR rounds, at roughly 10 cycles each. TCRdb reprocessed the multiplex PCR reads with MiXCR, giving one entry per CDR3 protein. The sample lists about 320,000 distinct CDR3 sequences; roughly two thirds were seen once. Sequencing was done on a sample of peripheral blood. These receptors were obtained from a man between 40 and 49 years old with primary liver carcinoma and hepatitis B virus infection.

This clonotype appeared a single time. One end of the junction varies from germline; a read error may be responsible. The chain joins TRBV28 to TRBJ2-7, with D uncertain. This CDR3 is 14 amino acids long. Looked up from germline, CDR1 is MDHEN and CDR2 is SYDVKM. CDR3 nucleotide sequence: TGTGCCAGCGCAAAAGACTCGCTGGGGTACGAGCAGTATTTC. This codes for CASAKDSLGYEQYF.

Ten or more counts support this clonotype. The rearrangement links TRBV6-6 to TRBJ2-7, with D unclear. Germline V lookup: CDR1 MNHNY, CDR2 SVGAGI (reference sequence). Trimming took 0 bases from V and 3 from J, leaving 15 bases between them. This CDR3 has 16 amino acids. CDR3 protein: CASSYSLLGRSYEQYF. CDR3 in DNA: TGTGCCAGCAGTTACTCATTATTGGGCAGAAGCTACGAGCAGTACTTC.

With respect to this clonotype: This may come from a read error, since a much larger clone is one base off. J is TRBJ2-7 and V is TRBV4-3; no firm D call. The CDR3 totals 14 residues. Trimming cost V 1 base and J 8 bases, with 15 bases left between them. Germline V gene lookup returns CDR1 LGHNA and CDR2 YSLEER. CDR3 nucleotides: TGCGCCAGCAGCCAAGGGCAAGAAGGGCGCAAGCAGTACTTC. This sequence encodes CASSQGQEGRKQYF.

This clonotype has only a few counts. The conserved final phenylalanine or tryptophan is absent from the CDR3, which likely points to a read error. The chain couples TRBV11-2 to TRBJ1-1, with D perhaps matching TRBD1 (6 bases). CDR3 length: 14 amino acids. Germline CDR1 and CDR2: SGHAT and FQNNGV. The CDR3 is CASSLVGGDTGAFL. In DNA form, the CDR3 reads TGTGCCAGCAGCTTAGTAGGGGGAGACACTGGAGCTTTCTTA.

V and J are TRBV5-1 and TRBJ1-6, with 7 bases identical to TRBD1. V shed 7 bases and J 7 bases; nucleotides not matched to a gene: 5. The CDR3 covers 13 residues. CDR1 SGHRS and CDR2 YFSETQ come from the germline V gene. CDR3 nucleotides: TGCGCCAGCTCGGTAGGGGGCAATTCACCCCTCCACTTT. Translating gives CASSVGGNSPLHF.

This clonotype was observed a handful of times. The junction does not match germline at one end; this may be a read error. The J gene is TRBJ2-3, the V gene TRBV6-1; D not certain. CDR1 MNHNS and CDR2 SASEGT come from the germline V gene. The CDR3 extends over 12 amino acids. The CDR3 loop is CANSEFGDTQYF. CDR3 in DNA: TGTGCCAACAGTGAATTTGGAGATACGCAGTATTTT.

This clonotype was detected only a few times. A much larger clone sits a single nucleotide away, making a read error possible. The V gene is TRBV29-1, the J gene TRBJ1-1, with unresolved D. The V end lost 4 bases, the J end lost 1 base, and 7 bases lay between the germline ends. This CDR3 spans 12 amino acids. Germline CDR1 is SQVTM and CDR2 is ANQGSEA. CDR3 nucleotides: TGCAGCGTTGGGACTAAGAACACTGAAGCTTTCTTT. Amino acids: CSVGTKNTEAFF.

Details on this clonotype: Being one base from a much bigger clone, this may be a read error. The chain uses TRBV4-3 and TRBJ2-5; TRBD2 matches at 10 bases. Germline lookup yields CDR1 LGHNA and CDR2 YSLEER. CDR3 length: 18 residues. The CDR3 DNA is TGCGCCAGCGGCCAAGAGGCCCCTAGCGGGAGTGGCCAAGAGACCCAGTACTTC. Its translation is CASGQEAPSGSGQETQYF.